The rows below give T cell receptor beta chains drawn from one sample of a study of blood T cell repertoires in COVID-19. Profiling relied on immunoSEQ multiplex PCR, and the TCRdb table lists in-frame clones only, not all of them. The repertoire holds more than 200,000 clones, with around 86% as singletons. Sequencing input: PBMCs or T cells enriched from blood (not recorded which). The origin of the receptors is a man in his forties who had recovered from COVID-19. The CDR3 runs from the conserved cysteine through the conserved F or W. D genes are given only for firm matches. A row's size may be missing; if present it is once, few, many or a size class.

TRBV7-9,TRBJ1-1,.,.,CASSRGSGPNTEAFF,TGTGCCAGCAGTAGAGGGAGCGGCCCTAACACTGAAGCTTTCTTT
TRBV5-3,TRBJ1-5,.,.,CARSLNFGGKASKGNQPQHF,TGTGCCAGAAGCTTAAACTTCGGAGGGAAAGCAAGTAAAGGCAATCAGCCCCAGCATTTT
TRBV4-1,TRBJ1-6,.,TRBD1,CASSQERRQGLPLHF,TGCGCCAGCAGCCAAGAGAGGAGACAGGGTTTACCCCTCCACTTT
TRBV12-3/TRBV12-4,TRBJ1-6,.,.,CASSLLVYSPLHF,TGTGCCAGCAGTTTACTTGTGTATTCACCCCTCCACTTT
TRBV29-1,TRBJ2-5,once,.,CSVTRGRETQYF,TGCAGCGTTACAAGGGGCAGGGAGACCCAGTACTTC
TRBV3-1/TRBV3-2,TRBJ2-7,.,TRBD2,CASSSSGTSDEQYF,TGTGCCAGCAGCTCGTCCGGGACTAGTGACGAGCAGTACTTC
TRBV2,TRBJ1-4,few,TRBD1,CASSSGTGVEKLFF,TGTGCCAGCAGTTCCGGGACAGGGGTTGAAAAACTGTTTTTT
TRBV5-1,TRBJ2-1,.,TRBD1,CASSLATGTGSYNEQFF,TGCGCCAGCAGCTTAGCCACCGGGACAGGGTCCTACAATGAGCAGTTCTTC
TRBV7-3,TRBJ2-6,.,.,CASSLPSSGANVLTF,TGTGCCAGCAGCTTACCCAGCTCTGGGGCCAACGTCCTGACTTTC
TRBV21-1,TRBJ2-7,once,.,CASSPLCGRQLVRGEQYF,TGTGCCAGCAGCCCACTTTGCGGGAGGCAGCTGGTACGTGGCGAGCAGTACTTC
TRBV10-3,TRBJ1-2,.,TRBD1,CAIRPGQGESGYTF,TGTGCCATCAGGCCGGGACAGGGGGAGTCTGGCTACACCTTC
TRBV18,TRBJ2-5,.,TRBD2,CASSPGSGKQETQYF,TGTGCCAGCTCACCGGGTAGCGGGAAACAAGAGACCCAGTACTTC
TRBV30,TRBJ2-1,.,.,CAWSVSSVGEQFF,TGTGCCTGGAGCGTTTCTAGCGTGGGGGAGCAGTTCTTC
TRBV30,TRBJ1-6,.,TRBD1,CAWSGQGASNSPLHF,TGTGCCTGGAGTGGACAGGGGGCTAGTAATTCACCCCTCCACTTT